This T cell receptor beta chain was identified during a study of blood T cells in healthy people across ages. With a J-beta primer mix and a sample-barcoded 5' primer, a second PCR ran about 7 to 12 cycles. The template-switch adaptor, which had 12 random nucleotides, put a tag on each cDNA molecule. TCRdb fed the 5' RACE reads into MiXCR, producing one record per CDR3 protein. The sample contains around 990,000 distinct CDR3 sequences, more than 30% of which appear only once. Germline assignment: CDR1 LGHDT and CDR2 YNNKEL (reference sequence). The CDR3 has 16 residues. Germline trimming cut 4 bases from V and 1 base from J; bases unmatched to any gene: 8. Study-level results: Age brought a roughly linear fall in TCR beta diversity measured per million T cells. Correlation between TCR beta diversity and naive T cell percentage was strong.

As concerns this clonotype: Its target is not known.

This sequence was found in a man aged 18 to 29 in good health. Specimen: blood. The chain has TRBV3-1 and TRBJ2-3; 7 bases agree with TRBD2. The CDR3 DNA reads TGTGCCAGCAGCCCGCGACTAAGCGGGGGCACAGATACGCAGTATTTT. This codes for CASSPRLSGGTDTQYF.